This TCR beta chain comes out of a study of blood T cell repertoires in COVID-19. Whole-study context: The analysed material was cDNA or gDNA that came from T cells, B-cell-depleted T cells, or PBMCs.

The CDR3 contains 14 residues. V lost 5 bases and J lost 7, with 17 bases in between. In germline, CDR1 is KGHSH, CDR2 LQKENI. Authors' processing steps: Reference gene primer amplification gave estimated nucleated cell counts. TCRdb's table, derived via immunoSEQ multiplex PCR, lists solely in-frame clones and lacks some. D and trimming were read from the DNA, whereas the V and J calls and clone size are those reported in that table. The sample yields fewer than 300,000 clones, 81% seen once. The chain carries TRBV18 and TRBJ1-2, with D uncertain. Sequencing was done on a sample of peripheral blood. This clonotype was obtained from a woman in her fifties or sixties with active or convalescent COVID-19. For the CDR3, the DNA is TGTGCCAGCTCAAGCGACGGGGTTGGAGGTGGCTACACCTTC. Amino acid sequence: CASSSDGVGGGYTF.